This TCR beta chain stems from a study of T cells after yellow fever vaccination. Study-wide context: SMART-Seq v4 Ultra Low Input handled preparation of low-cell-number fractions.

The CDR3 contains 13 residues. Trimming cost V 7 bases and J 5 bases, with 11 bases left between them. The study made its TCR cDNA through 5'RACE template switching. That step introduced a universal primer site along with UMIs. TCRdb re-called the 5' RACE reads through MiXCR, storing one row per CDR3 protein. The sample has some 350,000 distinct CDR3 sequences; 4% are singletons. This TCR derives from a man aged 18 to 30 who received the YFV17D yellow fever vaccine. Here the sequenced sample was PBMCs, taken 5 days after the yellow fever booster vaccination. The rearrangement uses TRBV12-3 or TRBV12-4 and TRBJ2-2; no firm D call. CDR3 in amino acids: CASNSLQTGELFF. The CDR3 DNA follows: TGTGCCAGCAATAGCCTACAGACCGGGGAGCTGTTTTTT.